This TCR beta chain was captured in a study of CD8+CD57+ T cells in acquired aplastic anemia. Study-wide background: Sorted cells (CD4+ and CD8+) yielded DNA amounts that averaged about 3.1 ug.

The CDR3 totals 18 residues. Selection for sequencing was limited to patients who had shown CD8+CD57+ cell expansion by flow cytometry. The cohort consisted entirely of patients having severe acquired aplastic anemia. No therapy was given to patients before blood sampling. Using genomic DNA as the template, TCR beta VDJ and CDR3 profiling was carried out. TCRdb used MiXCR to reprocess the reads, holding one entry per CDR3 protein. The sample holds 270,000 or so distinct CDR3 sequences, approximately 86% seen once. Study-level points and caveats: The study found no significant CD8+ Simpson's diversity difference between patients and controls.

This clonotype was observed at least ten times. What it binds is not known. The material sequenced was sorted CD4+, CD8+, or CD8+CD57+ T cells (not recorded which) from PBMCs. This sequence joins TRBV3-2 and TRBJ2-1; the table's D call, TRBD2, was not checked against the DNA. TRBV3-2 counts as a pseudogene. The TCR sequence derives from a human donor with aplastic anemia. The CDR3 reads CASSQGSRLAGPHNEQFF. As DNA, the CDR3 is TGTGCCAGCAGCCAAGGGAGCCGACTAGCGGGGCCGCACAATGAGCAGTTCTTC.